Below are 22 T cell receptor beta chains sequenced from a single sample in a study of vaccination effects on CD4 cells after COVID-19. The protocol was immunoSEQ multiplex PCR, while the TCRdb copy is restricted to in-frame clones and leaves out a portion. The sample yields roughly 23,000 clones, 72% seen once. These receptors' targets are unknown. Before any sequencing was done, the ViraFEST assay used viral peptide pools to expand antigen-specific CD4+ T cells. Culture lasted about 11 days before CD4+ T cell isolation. Two-dose BNT162b2 or mRNA-1273 vaccination was given to participants. Here the sequenced sample was CD4+ T cells from PBMCs cultured with HCoV-NL63 spike peptides, taken after COVID-19 vaccination. The source is a human donor who received a COVID-19 vaccine.

The chain uses TRBV5-1 and TRBJ2-3, with 9 bases aligning to TRBD2. Germline assignment: CDR1 SGHRS and CDR2 YFSETQ. CDR3 length equals 22 residues. After removal of 2 bases from V and 0 bases from J, the junction contained 22 bases not matched to a gene. CDR3 DNA: TGCGCCAGCAGCTTAAATCATATAGCTAGCGGGACCCCGAAAACTAGCACAGATACGCAGTATTTT. Residues: CASSLNHIASGTPKTSTDTQYF.

The rearrangement links TRBV5-8 to TRBJ2-5; D is uncertain. The V gene's germline CDR1 is SGHTS and CDR2 YDEGEE. Between the trimmed V and J ends, which lost 0 bases and 10 bases, there was a span of 13 bases. The CDR3 runs 13 residues. The CDR3 reads CASSLVQTGDQYF. The CDR3 DNA reads TGTGCCAGCAGCTTGGTGCAGACGGGCGACCAGTACTTC.

A few counts support this clone. The gene calls are TRBV27 and TRBJ2-2, with D possibly called TRBD1 or TRBD2 (7 bases each). V lost 6 bases and J lost 1, with 12 bases in between. The CDR3 consists of 15 residues. Germline-derived CDR1 and CDR2 are MNHEY and SMNVEV (reference sequence). CDR3 residues: CASRAGQRNTGELFF. The CDR3 region has the DNA TGTGCCAGCAGAGCGGGACAGCGGAACACCGGGGAGCTGTTTTTT.

The chain uses TRBV5-6 and TRBJ1-2; TRBD1 agrees at 12 bases. V lost 3 bases to trimming and J lost 7 bases; unmatched junction nucleotides: 10. Germline lookup yields CDR1 SGHDT and CDR2 YYEEEE. CDR3 length: 16 amino acids. Here the CDR3 DNA reads TGTGCCAGCAGCTGGGACAGGGGGCGCCCCGTGAGTGGCTACACCTTC. It encodes CASSWDRGRPVSGYTF. The full variable domain, in which reference TRBV5-6 and TRBJ1-2 provide the parts outside the CDR3, is DAGVTQSPTHLIKTRGQQVTLRCSPKSGHDTVSWYQQALGQGPQFIFQYYEEEERQRGNFPDRFSGHQFPNYSSELNVNALLLGDSALYLCASSWDRGRPVSGYTFGSGTRLTVV.

This chain uses TRBV3-1 (or the pseudogene TRBV3-2) with TRBJ1-4; a weak D match, TRBD1 (5 bases). V shed 1 base and J shed 3 bases, with 12 bases lying between them. This CDR3 contains 16 residues. Looked up from germline, CDR1 is LGHDT and CDR2 is YNNKEL (reference sequence). This chain's CDR3 is CASSQGGMTANEKLFF. The CDR3 region has the DNA TGTGCCAGCAGCCAAGGTGGGATGACAGCTAATGAAAAACTGTTTTTT.

The chain uses TRBV6-5 and TRBJ1-4; perhaps TRBD1 as D (5 bases). CDR3 length: 15 residues. Trimming stripped 5 bases from V and 3 bases from J, with 13 bases between. CDR1 is MNHEY, CDR2 SVGAGI, per germline. The CDR3 is CASSQSGMSNEKLFF. DNA of the CDR3: TGTGCCAGCAGTCAGTCAGGGATGTCTAATGAAAAACTGTTTTTT.

The chain combines TRBV23-1 with TRBJ1-5, with D possibly being TRBD1 (6 bases). Being an ORF, TRBV23-1 has a function that is uncertain. V gave up 2 bases and J gave up 2 bases, with 13 bases separating them. The CDR3 runs 16 residues. The DNA for the CDR3 is TGCGCCAGCAGTCAACCCGCCGGGGGCGGCAATCAGCCCCAGCATTTT. As protein: CASSQPAGGGNQPQHF.

J is TRBJ2-1 and V is TRBV7-2, with TRBD1 matching 10 bases. The V gene end was trimmed by 3 bases and the J gene end by 7 bases; junction bases not matched to a gene: 3. This CDR3 has 14 residues. The germline V gene encodes CDR1 SGHTA and CDR2 FQGNSA. CDR3 coding DNA: TGTGCCAGCAGCTTGGGGACAGGGGTAAATGAGCAGTTCTTC. Its translation is CASSLGTGVNEQFF. Looking up the rest from reference TRBV7-2 and TRBJ2-1 gives the full variable domain: GAGVSQSPSNKVTEKGKDVELRCDPISGHTALYWYRQSLGQGLEFLIYFQGNSAPDKSGLPSDRFSAERTGGSVSTLTIQRTQQEDSAVYLCASSLGTGVNEQFFGPGTRLTVL.

This clone was picked up a small number of times. The V and J genes are TRBV24-1 and TRBJ1-2, with TRBD1 as a possible D gene (5 bases). Germline V gene sequence: CDR1 KGHDR, CDR2 SFDVKD. V was shortened by 10 bases and J by 2 bases, with 16 bases between the two germline ends. The CDR3 is 14 residues long. The CDR3 loop reads CATAGGDRNYGYTF. In DNA form, the CDR3 reads TGTGCCACTGCTGGGGGGGATAGAAACTATGGCTACACCTTC.

In this sample, this clone turned up a few times. The J gene is TRBJ2-1, the V gene TRBV9; TRBD1 matches 9 bases. The V gene's germline CDR1 is SGDLS and CDR2 YYNGEE. This CDR3 spans 15 amino acids. V was pared by 0 bases and J by 5 bases, with 3 bases of the junction left unmatched. The CDR3 DNA reads as TGTGCCAGCAGCGTAGTTGGGACAGGGAACAATGAGCAGTTCTTC. This encodes CASSVVGTGNNEQFF.

V gene TRBV11-2 combines with J gene TRBJ2-5; 12 bases fit TRBD2. The CDR3 is 15 amino acids. The V gene end was trimmed by 8 bases and the J gene end by 4 bases; junction bases not matched to a gene: 8. Germline V gene data show CDR1 as SGHAT and CDR2 as FQNNGV. The CDR3: CASVGLAGFRETQYF. CDR3 DNA sequence: TGTGCCAGCGTTGGACTAGCGGGGTTCAGAGAGACCCAGTACTTC.

The rearrangement links TRBV7-9 to TRBJ2-5, with TRBD1 matching 10 bases. Germline V gene data show CDR1 as SEHNR and CDR2 as FQNEAQ (reference sequence). With V trimmed by 4 bases and J by 4 bases, 9 bases remained unmatched. This CDR3 is built from 16 residues. CDR3 coding DNA: TGTGCCAGCAGCTCACCGACAGGGGGCAAGGGAGAGACCCAGTACTTC. Translating it yields CASSSPTGGKGETQYF.

The chain combines TRBV6-5 with TRBJ1-2, with a weak D call TRBD1 (6 bases). The CDR3 extends over 14 amino acids. The germline V and J ends were trimmed by 7 bases and 2 bases, with 14 bases remaining between them. Germline values: CDR1 MNHEY, CDR2 SVGAGI. In DNA, the CDR3 is TGTGCCAGCACCATACGACAGGCCAACTATGGCTACACCTTC. It translates to CASTIRQANYGYTF.

There are a few counts of this clone. The chain joins TRBV4-1 to TRBJ2-2, with TRBD1 matching 9 bases. CDR3 length: 16 amino acids. Germline values: CDR1 MGHRA, CDR2 YSYEKL. J gave up 1 base and V 3 bases, and 3 bases lay outside the gene matches. CDR3 loop: CASSQMDRGNTGELFF. Written as DNA, the CDR3 is TGCGCCAGCAGCCAGATGGACAGGGGGAACACCGGGGAGCTGTTTTTT.

The CDR3 bases are TGTGCCAGCAGTTTGAGATCACCACTCTCCTACAATGAGCAGTTCTTC. Its protein is CASSLRSPLSYNEQFF. The J gene is TRBJ2-1, the V gene TRBV2, with D unclear. Trimming stripped 5 bases from V and 0 bases from J, with 14 bases between. Looked up from germline, CDR1 is SNHLY and CDR2 is FYNNEI. The CDR3 consists of 16 residues.

The V call is TRBV6-5, the J call TRBJ2-2, with D unclear. The germline V and J ends were trimmed by 6 bases and 1 base, with 9 bases remaining between them. The CDR3 covers 14 residues. The germline V gene encodes CDR1 MNHEY and CDR2 SVGAGI. In nucleotides, the CDR3 is TGTGCCAGCAGAGTTCCGGGGAACACCGGGGAGCTGTTTTTT. Residues: CASRVPGNTGELFF.

The rearrangement uses TRBV12-3 or TRBV12-4 and TRBJ1-2; no firm D call. Between the trimmed V and J ends, which lost 0 bases and 7 bases, there was a span of 9 bases. The CDR3 totals 13 residues. The CDR3 region has the DNA TGTGCCAGCAGTTTAGCGGGTCGAACTGGCTACACCTTC. Translating it yields CASSLAGRTGYTF.

Only a few counts were recorded for this clone. V is TRBV7-8 and J is TRBJ2-5; tentatively, D is TRBD2 (6 bases). V lost 5 bases and J lost 4, with 14 bases in between. CDR3 length: 14 amino acids. Germline V gene sequence: CDR1 SGHVS, CDR2 FQNEAQ. In DNA, the CDR3 is TGTGCCAGCAGCCCCCGACTAGGAACAGAGACCCAGTACTTC. Protein product: CASSPRLGTETQYF.

This clone was seen a single time. The V gene is TRBV30, the J gene TRBJ1-2, with 7 nucleotides matching TRBD1. The CDR3 covers 14 residues. Looked up from germline, CDR1 is GTSNPN and CDR2 is SVGIG (reference sequence). Losses at the gene ends were 5 bases for V and 4 bases for J; bases not matched to a gene: 10. The CDR3 is CAWRNLDRSYGYTF. The CDR3 DNA follows: TGTGCCTGGCGAAACTTGGACAGGTCCTATGGCTACACCTTC.

The V and J genes are TRBV2 and TRBJ1-1, with 7 positions matching TRBD1. This CDR3 is 15 amino acids long. The germline gives CDR1 SNHLY, CDR2 FYNNEI. V was clipped by 4 bases and J by 4 bases; unmatched bases: 9. The CDR3 DNA follows: TGTGCCAGCAGTGTTACAGGGGTTGGTGGCACTGAAGCTTTCTTT. This encodes CASSVTGVGGTEAFF.

The rearrangement uses TRBV5-1 and TRBJ1-4; a possible D gene is TRBD1 (5 bases). The CDR3 is 14 amino acids. V lost 4 bases, J lost 6 bases, and 13 bases lay in between. Germline V CDR1 and CDR2: SGHRS, YFSETQ. Here the CDR3 reads CASSTGRGDEKLFF. The CDR3 nucleotides read TGCGCCAGCAGCACGGGCAGAGGGGATGAAAAACTGTTTTTT.

The chain combines TRBV5-1 with TRBJ1-4, with D unresolved. The CDR3 totals 14 residues. Germline loops: CDR1 SGHRS, CDR2 YFSETQ. Deletions cut 2 bases from V and 3 bases from J, with 8 bases between. CDR3 sequence (DNA): TGCGCCAGCAGCTTAAACAGCCCTAATGAAAAACTGTTTTTT. Its protein is CASSLNSPNEKLFF.